Below, 20 T cell receptor beta chains from the same sample are listed, as sequenced in a study of metastatic and nonmetastatic thyroid tumors (dated by TCRdb to the early 2020s). Library preparation used PCR. TCRdb names Illumina HiSeq 4000 as the instrument used. TCRdb trimmed public reads at Q25 via fastp, called clones via MiXCR and kept in-frame beta chains. The sample records under 75,000 clones, roughly 18% of which are singletons. The ten most abundant clones make up about 13% of the sample. None of the patients had been given any treatment before thyroid surgery. The sequenced material came from blood. The receptors were gathered from a female donor with papillary thyroid cancer or a benign thyroid nodule (not recorded which). Some clones in this sample may be carry-over from other donors' samples.

This clone has just one count. The CDR3: CASSDYSSGELFF. In DNA form, the CDR3 reads TGTGCCAGCAGCGACTATAGCTCCGGGGAGCTGTTTTTT. The chain couples TRBV11-3 to TRBJ2-2; the D gene is possibly TRBD2 (5 bases). The V gene's germline CDR1 is SGHNT and CDR2 YENEEA. V was pared by 5 bases and J by 6 bases, with 10 bases between. This CDR3 is built from 13 residues.

This clone has just a few counts. The rearrangement uses TRBV18 and TRBJ2-7, with D perhaps TRBD1 (5 bases). This CDR3 region has 13 residues. Germline lookup yields CDR1 KGHSH and CDR2 LQKENI. The V end lost 4 bases, the J end lost 6 bases, and 13 bases lay between the germline ends. The CDR3 DNA reads TGTGCCAGCTCACAGCTGCCCAGGGCCGAGCAGTACTTC. The encoded protein is CASSQLPRAEQYF.

This clone has a count of ten or more. This CDR3 is CASSRNREGYTF. The DNA for the CDR3 is TGTGCCAGCTCACGGAACAGGGAAGGCTACACCTTC. The gene calls are TRBV18 and TRBJ1-2; tentatively, D is TRBD1 (6 bases). V gave up 4 bases and J gave up 8 bases, with 11 bases separating them. CDR3 size: 12 residues. Germline lookup yields CDR1 KGHSH and CDR2 LQKENI.

The V and J genes are TRBV20-1 and TRBJ2-1; 11 positions match TRBD2. The CDR3 is made up of 16 amino acids. Germline CDR1 reads DFQATT; CDR2 reads SNEGSKA (reference sequence). V lost 5 bases, J lost 7 bases, and 13 bases stayed unmatched. The CDR3 DNA follows: TGCAGTGCTTATCGCCTCACTAGCGGGAGTAGTAATGAGCAGTTCTTC. Translated: CSAYRLTSGSSNEQFF.

This clone was recorded many times. V and J are TRBV5-1 and TRBJ2-3; D unresolved. Trimming pared 0 bases from V and 0 bases from J, leaving 8 bases between. In germline, CDR1 is SGHRS, CDR2 YFSETQ. This CDR3 spans 15 amino acids. CDR3 residues: CASSLDNLSTDTQYF. In DNA form, the CDR3 reads TGCGCCAGCAGCTTGGATAACCTTAGCACAGATACGCAGTATTTT.

This clone was recorded a few times. The chain is built from TRBV6-1 and TRBJ1-6, with TRBD1 as a possible D gene (5 bases). CDR3 length: 13 residues. Germline V lookup: CDR1 MNHNS, CDR2 SASEGT. Trimming took 5 bases from V and 8 from J, leaving 10 bases between them. The CDR3 DNA follows: TGTGCCAGCAGTAGGGGCGAGTATTCACCCCTCCACTTT. This encodes CASSRGEYSPLHF.

This clone was seen at least ten times. The chain recombines TRBV5-5 with TRBJ2-3, with 10 bases matching TRBD2. The CDR3 has 15 amino acids. CDR1 SGHKS and CDR2 YYEKEE come from the germline V gene (reference sequence). V lost 0 bases, J lost 6 bases, and 4 bases stayed unmatched. The CDR3, as DNA: TGTGCCAGCAGCTTGGACCTAGCGGGAGCCGATACGCAGTATTTT. Translation gives CASSLDLAGADTQYF.

There are many counts of this clone. The rearrangement joins TRBV28 to TRBJ1-2; D gene ambiguous. This CDR3 has 11 residues. V was trimmed by 6 bases and J by 2 bases, leaving 4 bases between them. Germline loops: CDR1 MDHEN, CDR2 SYDVKM. CDR3 in amino acids: CASSPNYGYTF. Written as DNA, the CDR3 is TGTGCCAGCAGCCCGAACTATGGCTACACCTTC.

The table lists this clone with many counts. The rearrangement joins TRBV29-1 to TRBJ2-7; no clear D gene. The V gene lost 4 bases and the J gene lost 7 bases, with 14 bases spanning the gap. The CDR3 extends over 12 amino acids. Germline V gene lookup returns CDR1 SQVTM and CDR2 ANQGSEA. CDR3 DNA sequence: TGCAGCGTTGTCCTAAGGGCGCGGGAGCAGTACTTC. Residues: CSVVLRAREQYF.

This clone was detected ten times or more. CDR3 nucleotide sequence: TGTGCCAGCAGCGTAGAGGAACACCACCAAGAGACCCAGTACTTC. Residues: CASSVEEHHQETQYF. The genes are TRBV9 and TRBJ2-5, with D unresolved. Germline V gives CDR1 SGDLS, CDR2 YYNGEE. The V gene lost 0 bases and the J gene lost 0 bases, with 9 bases spanning the gap. This CDR3 has 15 residues. The full variable domain, rest sourced from reference TRBV9 and TRBJ2-5, is DSGVTQTPKHLITATGQRVTLRCSPRSGDLSVYWYQQSLDQGLQFLIQYYNGEERAKGNILERFSAQQFPDLHSELNLSSLELGDSALYFCASSVEEHHQETQYFGPGTRLLVL.

This clone was observed a few times. The chain links TRBV19 to TRBJ1-2; 11 bases match TRBD1. CDR1 LNHDA and CDR2 SQIVND come from the germline V gene (reference sequence). Trimming at V came to 7 bases and at J to 5 bases, leaving 9 bases not matched to a gene. The CDR3 has 15 residues. The CDR3 sequence is CASKRTGGLGYGYTF. The CDR3 DNA sequence: TGTGCCAGTAAGAGGACAGGGGGCCTAGGGTATGGCTACACCTTC. Full variable domain (rest looked up from reference TRBV19 and TRBJ1-2): DGGITQSPKYLFRKEGQNVTLSCEQNLNHDAMYWYRQDPGQGLRLIYYSQIVNDFQKGDIAEGYSVSREKKESFPLTVTSAQKNPTAFYLCASKRTGGLGYGYTFGSGTRLTVV.

This clone was seen repeatedly, ten times or more. V gene TRBV5-1 combines with J gene TRBJ2-1; perhaps TRBD2 as D (7 bases). This CDR3 contains 20 residues. Germline V gene sequence: CDR1 SGHRS, CDR2 YFSETQ. Trimming removed 4 bases at V and 2 bases at J, with 28 bases between. CDR3 nucleotide sequence: TGCGCCAGCAGCATACAGGGACGAGTGAGAGCGGGGAACCCCTACAATGAGCAGTTCTTC. Its translation: CASSIQGRVRAGNPYNEQFF.

A remark on this clone: A much larger clonotype is one base distant, so this may be a read error. CDR3: CAISESVCRFGYTF. The CDR3 DNA reads as TGTGCCATCAGTGAGTCGGTGTGTAGGTTTGGCTACACCTTC. The chain carries TRBV10-3 and TRBJ1-2; D gene uncertain. Germline assignment: CDR1 ENHRY and CDR2 SYGVKD. V lost 0 bases and J lost 7, with 12 bases in between. The CDR3 runs to 14 residues.

The sample holds many counts of this clone. This may be a read error: a much more frequent sequence differs by one nucleotide. The conserved final phenylalanine or tryptophan is absent from the CDR3, which likely points to a read error. V is TRBV28 and J is TRBJ1-1; D is uncertain. V dropped 7 bases and J dropped 5 bases, with 14 bases sitting between them. CDR3 size: 13 residues. Germline loops: CDR1 MDHEN, CDR2 SYDVKM. The CDR3 DNA follows: TGTGCCAGCAATGTGGGAGTAGGTACTGAAGCTTTCCTT. Residues: CASNVGVGTEAFL.

This clone occurred many times. V gene TRBV3-1 combines with J gene TRBJ2-2, with D possibly called TRBD1 or TRBD2 (6 bases each). From germline, CDR1 is LGHDT and CDR2 YNNKEL (reference sequence). There are 14 residues in the CDR3. V dropped 4 bases and J dropped 6 bases, with 12 bases sitting between them. The DNA for the CDR3 is TGTGCCAGCAGCCTAGGACAGCGGGCCGGGGAGCTGTTTTTT. It translates to CASSLGQRAGELFF.

V is TRBV7-3 and J is TRBJ2-1, with 8 bases fitting TRBD2. Germline CDR1 SGHTA, CDR2 FQGTGA. The CDR3 has 15 amino acids. J was trimmed by 3 bases and V by 3 bases; bases with no gene match: 4. The CDR3 DNA is TGTGCCAGCAGCTTCCGGGGGGGAAACTACAATGAGCAGTTCTTC. It is translated as CASSFRGGNYNEQFF.

In its sample, this clone was seen many times. The chain couples TRBV11-2 to TRBJ2-2, with D uncertain. This CDR3 comprises 12 residues. V lost 5 bases to trimming and J lost 7 bases, with 8 bases between them. Germline V CDR1 and CDR2: SGHAT, FQNNGV. The CDR3: CASSPPNGELFF. CDR3 sequence (DNA): TGTGCCAGCAGCCCACCCAACGGGGAGCTGTTTTTT.

V is TRBV20-1 and J is TRBJ2-4; possible D gene TRBD2, 7 bases. The CDR3 is 15 residues long. Looked up from germline, CDR1 is DFQATT and CDR2 is SNEGSKA (reference sequence). Trimming removed 1 base at V and 4 bases at J, with 14 bases between. The CDR3 DNA sequence: TGCAGTGCTAGAGTAAATGGGGGGGCGAAAAACATTCAGTACTTC. Its protein product is CSARVNGGAKNIQYF.

This clone came up many times. The chain combines TRBV7-9 with TRBJ2-4, with 14 nucleotides matching TRBD2. Germline values: CDR1 SEHNR, CDR2 FQNEAQ (reference sequence). CDR3 length: 18 residues. J was trimmed by 12 bases and V by 1 base; bases with no gene match: 14. The CDR3 sequence: CASSLGGLAGGPGRAQYF. As DNA, the CDR3 is TGTGCCAGCAGCTTAGGTGGACTAGCGGGAGGCCCTGGGAGGGCTCAGTACTTC.

This clone showed up many times. The rearrangement links TRBV28 to TRBJ1-1; D is ambiguous. Per germline, CDR1 MDHEN and CDR2 SYDVKM. CDR3 size: 12 residues. The V gene lost 7 bases and the J gene lost 1 base, with 7 bases spanning the gap. The CDR3 reads CASKKRNTEAFF. Here the CDR3 DNA reads TGTGCCAGCAAAAAACGGAACACTGAAGCTTTCTTT.